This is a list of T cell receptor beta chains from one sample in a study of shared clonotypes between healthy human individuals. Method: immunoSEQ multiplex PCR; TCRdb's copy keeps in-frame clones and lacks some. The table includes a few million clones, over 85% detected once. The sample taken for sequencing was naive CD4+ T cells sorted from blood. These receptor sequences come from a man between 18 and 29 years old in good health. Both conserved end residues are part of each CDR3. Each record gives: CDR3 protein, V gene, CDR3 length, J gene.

cdr3_aa: CASTPSGAAYTEAFF
v_call: TRBV28
cdr3_length: 15
j_call: TRBJ1-1

cdr3_aa: CASSMMAGGSGANVLTF
v_call: TRBV19
cdr3_length: 17
j_call: TRBJ2-6

cdr3_aa: CASGLGLEETQYF
v_call: TRBV12-5
cdr3_length: 13
j_call: TRBJ2-5

cdr3_aa: CASLPDRRTAAPDTQYF
v_call: TRBV2
cdr3_length: 17
j_call: TRBJ2-3

cdr3_aa: CASRQETYNEQFF
v_call: TRBV6-5
cdr3_length: 13
j_call: TRBJ2-1

cdr3_aa: CASSLFQRGTTEQYF
v_call: TRBV7-8
cdr3_length: 15
j_call: TRBJ2-7

cdr3_aa: CASSYGGSPTDTQYF
v_call: TRBV6-5
cdr3_length: 15
j_call: TRBJ2-3

cdr3_aa: CASSQLANTEAFF
v_call: TRBV6-1
cdr3_length: 13
j_call: TRBJ1-1

cdr3_aa: CASSDGGTDTQYF
v_call: TRBV2
cdr3_length: 13
j_call: TRBJ2-3

cdr3_aa: CASSLGSSQFTDEQFF
v_call: TRBV7-9
cdr3_length: 16
j_call: TRBJ2-1

cdr3_aa: CASSYSVAGELFF
v_call: TRBV6-6
cdr3_length: 13
j_call: TRBJ2-2

cdr3_aa: CASASLAGVFYEQYF
v_call: TRBV4-3
cdr3_length: 15
j_call: TRBJ2-7

cdr3_aa: CASSLGGAKYNEQFF
v_call: TRBV7-2
cdr3_length: 15
j_call: TRBJ2-1

cdr3_aa: CAISESKIGAGGANVLTF
v_call: TRBV10-3
cdr3_length: 18
j_call: TRBJ2-6